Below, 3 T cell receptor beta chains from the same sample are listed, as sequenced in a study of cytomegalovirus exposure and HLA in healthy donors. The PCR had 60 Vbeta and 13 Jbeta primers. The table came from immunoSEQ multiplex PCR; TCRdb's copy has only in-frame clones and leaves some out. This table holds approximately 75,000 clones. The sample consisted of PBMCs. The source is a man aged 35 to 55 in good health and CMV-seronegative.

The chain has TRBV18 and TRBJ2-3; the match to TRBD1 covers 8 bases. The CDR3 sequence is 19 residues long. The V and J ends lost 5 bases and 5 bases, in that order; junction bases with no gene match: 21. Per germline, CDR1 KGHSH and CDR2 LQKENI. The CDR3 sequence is CASSATGGVGQEGQDTQYF. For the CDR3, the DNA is TGTGCCAGCTCAGCCACAGGGGGAGTCGGCCAGGAAGGTCAAGATACGCAGTATTTT.

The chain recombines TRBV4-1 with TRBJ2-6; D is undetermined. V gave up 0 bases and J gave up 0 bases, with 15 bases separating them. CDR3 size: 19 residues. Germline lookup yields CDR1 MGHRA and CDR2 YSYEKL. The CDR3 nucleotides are TGCGCCAGCAGCCAAGATACCACAGAAGAATACTCTGGGGCCAACGTCCTGACTTTC. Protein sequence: CASSQDTTEEYSGANVLTF.

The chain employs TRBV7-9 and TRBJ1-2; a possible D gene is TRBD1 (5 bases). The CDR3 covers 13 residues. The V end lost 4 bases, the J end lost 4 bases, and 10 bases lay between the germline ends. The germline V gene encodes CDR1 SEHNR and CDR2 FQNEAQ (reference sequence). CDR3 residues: CASSSGTPYGYTF. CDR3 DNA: TGTGCCAGCAGCTCCGGGACTCCCTATGGCTACACCTTC.